The 22 T cell receptor beta chains listed next were all sequenced from one sample in a study of T-cell memory formation after mild COVID-19. Each CDR3 protein is one row after TCRdb ran MiXCR on the 5' RACE reads. The data contain approximately 490,000 distinct CDR3 sequences, about 20% of them seen just once; the ten biggest clones take up around 13%. The sample was PBMCs or a T cell subset sorted from them (not recorded which). These receptors originate from an adult woman who had mild COVID-19 (a few samples of this study predate the infection). Cell type and time point are not known.

V and J are TRBV6-1 and TRBJ2-7, with D possibly being TRBD1 (6 bases). CDR1 is MNHNS, CDR2 SASEGT, per germline. Trimming removed 7 bases at V and 3 bases at J, with 13 bases between. This CDR3 contains 13 residues. The CDR3 loop reads CASTPDRFYEQYF. As DNA, the CDR3 is TGTGCCAGCACCCCGGACAGATTCTACGAGCAGTACTTC.

This clonotype was recorded a few times. The CDR3 is CASSVGAPDTQYF. CDR3 coding DNA: TGTGCCAGCAGCGTAGGGGCACCAGATACGCAGTATTTT. This rearrangement joins TRBV9 to TRBJ2-3; no clear D gene. Germline CDR1 and CDR2: SGDLS and YYNGEE. Trimming pared 0 bases from V and 4 bases from J, leaving 6 bases between. This CDR3 has 13 amino acids.

This clonotype was seen a handful of times. The chain recombines TRBV20-1 with TRBJ2-3; 10 nucleotides align to TRBD2. Germline CDR1 is DFQATT and CDR2 is SNEGSKA (reference sequence). The CDR3 is made up of 16 amino acids. V lost 5 bases and J lost 1; bases outside the gene matches: 9. DNA of the CDR3: TGCAGTGCTTCGCTATCCGGGACTAGCGGCACAGATACGCAGTATTTT. Protein product: CSASLSGTSGTDTQYF.

The chain links TRBV30 to TRBJ2-2, with D possibly being TRBD2 (5 bases). The CDR3 runs to 12 residues. V was trimmed by 2 bases and J by 8 bases, leaving 9 bases between them. The germline V gene has CDR1 GTSNPN and CDR2 SVGIG (reference sequence). The CDR3 is CAWSKPGGELFF. DNA for the CDR3: TGTGCCTGGAGTAAGCCGGGAGGGGAGCTGTTTTTT.

This clonotype was counted between two and nine times. J is TRBJ2-3 and V is TRBV20-1; 10 bases fit TRBD2. CDR3 length equals 18 residues. Germline CDR1 reads DFQATT; CDR2 reads SNEGSKA (reference sequence). V lost 0 bases, J lost 5 bases, and 14 bases stayed unmatched. CDR3 nucleotide sequence: TGCAGTGCTAGAGATTGGAGGCGAGCGGGAGGGCCGGTAGATACGCAGTATTTT. It is translated as CSARDWRRAGGPVDTQYF.

This clonotype has just a few counts. The chain couples TRBV19 to TRBJ2-7, with unresolved D. Per the germline V gene, CDR1 is LNHDA and CDR2 is SQIVND (reference sequence). V gave up 0 bases and J gave up 7 bases, with 10 bases separating them. CDR3 length: 13 amino acids. This chain's CDR3 is CASSIEGSVEQYF. The CDR3, as DNA: TGTGCCAGTAGTATAGAGGGGTCGGTGGAGCAGTACTTC. The variable domain in full, with the rest retrieved from reference TRBV19 and TRBJ2-7, is DGGITQSPKYLFRKEGQNVTLSCEQNLNHDAMYWYRQDPGQGLRLIYYSQIVNDFQKGDIAEGYSVSREKKESFPLTVTSAQKNPTAFYLCASSIEGSVEQYFGPGTRLTVT.

V is TRBV20-1 and J is TRBJ2-1; TRBD2 agrees at 9 bases. The germline V gene has CDR1 DFQATT and CDR2 SNEGSKA (reference sequence). The CDR3 spans 16 residues. V shed 6 bases and J 0 bases; nucleotides not matched to a gene: 9. In DNA, the CDR3 is TGCAGTGCAATCTATAGCGGGGGCCCCTCCTACAATGAGCAGTTCTTC. The encoded protein is CSAIYSGGPSYNEQFF.

This clonotype was recorded a few times. This chain uses TRBV7-8 with TRBJ2-7; 14 bases are shared with TRBD2. This CDR3 has 17 residues. The germline gives CDR1 SGHVS, CDR2 FQNEAQ. The J segment lost 4 bases and the V segment lost 1 base, leaving 6 bases of the junction unmatched. The CDR3 coding sequence is TGTGCCAGCAGCTTAGTAGGGACTAGCGGGAGTAGGTACGAGCAGTACTTC. It translates to CASSLVGTSGSRYEQYF.

This clonotype has just a few counts. The V and J genes are TRBV27 and TRBJ2-7; possible D gene TRBD1, 6 bases. Trimming pared 6 bases from V and 6 bases from J, leaving 21 bases between. Germline V lookup: CDR1 MNHEY, CDR2 SMNVEV (reference sequence). This CDR3 has 15 residues. The CDR3 loop is CASSAVPPTGSEQYF. CDR3 coding DNA: TGTGCCAGCAGCGCCGTCCCTCCAACAGGGAGCGAGCAGTACTTC.

This clonotype was observed many times. V usage is TRBV7-9 and J usage is TRBJ2-5; the D gene is possibly TRBD2 (5 bases). The CDR3 is made up of 14 amino acids. Germline CDR1 is SEHNR and CDR2 is FQNEAQ (reference sequence). V was clipped by 1 base and J by 1 base, with 7 bases between them. DNA for the CDR3: TGTGCCAGCAGCTTAGGTCGGGGCCAAGAGACCCAGTACTTC. Translation: CASSLGRGQETQYF.

A few counts support this clonotype. J is TRBJ2-1 and V is TRBV7-9, with D perhaps matching TRBD1 (5 bases). Germline CDR1 is SEHNR and CDR2 is FQNEAQ (reference sequence). The CDR3 extends over 17 amino acids. V was cut by 3 bases and J by 4 bases, with 19 bases left in between. The CDR3 here is CASSFSPGEKGYNEQFF. The DNA for the CDR3 is TGTGCCAGCAGCTTCTCACCTGGAGAAAAGGGGTACAATGAGCAGTTCTTC.

This clonotype has more than one count but fewer than ten. This rearrangement joins TRBV18 to TRBJ2-4, with no clear D. The CDR3 loop spans 13 amino acids. The germline V gene has CDR1 KGHSH and CDR2 LQKENI. V lost 6 bases and J 0 bases, leaving 6 bases between the germline ends. In nucleotides, the CDR3 is TGTGCCAGCTCTTCCAAAGCCAAAAACATTCAGTACTTC. It translates to CASSSKAKNIQYF.

CDR3 amino acids: CSARVAGFEAQYF. The CDR3 region has the DNA TGCAGTGCTAGAGTGGCAGGGTTCGAGGCCCAGTACTTC. The chain is built from TRBV20-1 and TRBJ2-5; a possible D gene is TRBD1 (5 bases). From germline, CDR1 is DFQATT and CDR2 SNEGSKA (reference sequence). This CDR3 contains 13 residues. Trimming pared 1 base from V and 9 bases from J, leaving 15 bases between.

The chain links TRBV6-2 or TRBV6-3 to TRBJ2-7; 8 bases agree with TRBD1. The ends lost 2 bases at V and 0 bases at J; junction bases unmatched: 9. Germline V lookup: CDR1 MNHEY, CDR2 SVGEGT. This CDR3 region has 17 residues. The CDR3 reads CASSYRPGQAFSYEQYF. CDR3 nucleotide sequence: TGTGCCAGCAGTTACCGCCCGGGACAGGCCTTCTCCTACGAGCAGTACTTC.

The gene calls are TRBV20-1 and TRBJ2-1; the D gene is possibly TRBD2 (6 bases). This CDR3 is 15 amino acids long. Germline loops: CDR1 DFQATT, CDR2 SNEGSKA (reference sequence). V shed 6 bases and J shed 1 base, with 16 bases lying between them. CDR3 amino acids: CSAPLARRSYNEQFF. CDR3 in DNA: TGCAGTGCCCCCCTAGCGCGACGGTCCTACAATGAGCAGTTCTTC.

This clonotype was counted only a few times. This sequence joins TRBV12-3 or TRBV12-4 and TRBJ1-2; D might be TRBD1 (5 bases). Trimming cost V 3 bases and J 8 bases, with 13 bases left between them. CDR3 length equals 13 residues. As DNA, the CDR3 is TGTGCCAGCAGTTTCTTGAGGGGAGACGGCTACACCTTC. The encoded protein is CASSFLRGDGYTF.

This clonotype came up a few times. CDR3 bases: TGTGCCAGCAGGGGACTAGCGGGTGGCTACACCTTC. Protein product: CASRGLAGGYTF. The chain carries TRBV12-3 or TRBV12-4 and TRBJ1-2; D perhaps matches TRBD1 (5 bases). Trimming cost V 6 bases and J 7 bases, with 12 bases left between them. CDR3 length equals 12 residues.

This clonotype was counted between two and nine times. The chain recombines TRBV6-6 with TRBJ2-2; 10 positions match TRBD2. V trimming: 5 bases; J trimming: 5 bases; junction bases outside the gene matches: 5. The CDR3 length is 15 residues. The germline V gene encodes CDR1 MNHNY and CDR2 SVGAGI (reference sequence). The CDR3 is CASSRERGGTGELFF. The CDR3 nucleotides read TGTGCCAGCAGTCGCGAGCGGGGGGGAACCGGGGAGCTGTTTTTT.

The chain recombines TRBV4-1 with TRBJ1-2; a possible D gene is TRBD1 (5 bases). CDR1 MGHRA and CDR2 YSYEKL come from the germline V gene. V lost 0 bases, J lost 4 bases, and 12 bases lay in between. The CDR3 covers 15 residues. The CDR3 nucleotides read TGCGCCAGCAGCCAAGATACTGGGGCCAGCTATGGCTACACCTTC. It yields the protein CASSQDTGASYGYTF.

This CDR3 is CASSVRQGGNYEQYF. For the CDR3, the DNA is TGTGCCAGCAGCGTAAGACAGGGGGGCAACTACGAGCAGTACTTC. The genes are TRBV7-9 and TRBJ2-7, with 9 bases fitting TRBD1. Germline trimming cut 5 bases from V and 3 bases from J; bases unmatched to any gene: 8. The CDR3 length is 15 residues. From germline, CDR1 is SEHNR and CDR2 FQNEAQ (reference sequence).

The rearrangement links TRBV6-5 to TRBJ1-5, with a weak D call TRBD1 (6 bases). Trimming shortened V by 5 bases and J by 6 bases, and 11 bases separated the two germline ends. CDR1 and CDR2 from the germline V gene are MNHEY and SVGAGI. The CDR3 has 13 amino acids. The chain's CDR3 is CASSHREGQPQHF. The CDR3 DNA is TGTGCCAGCAGTCACAGGGAAGGTCAGCCCCAGCATTTT.

This clonotype was seen only a few times. The chain joins TRBV18 to TRBJ2-1; no clear D gene. Germline V gene data show CDR1 as KGHSH and CDR2 as LQKENI. Trimming removed 3 bases from V and 5 bases from J, with 17 bases in between. This CDR3 is 16 amino acids long. Here the CDR3 reads CASSPIVGQSHNEQFF. In DNA form, the CDR3 reads TGTGCCAGCTCACCTATAGTAGGTCAAAGTCACAATGAGCAGTTCTTC.